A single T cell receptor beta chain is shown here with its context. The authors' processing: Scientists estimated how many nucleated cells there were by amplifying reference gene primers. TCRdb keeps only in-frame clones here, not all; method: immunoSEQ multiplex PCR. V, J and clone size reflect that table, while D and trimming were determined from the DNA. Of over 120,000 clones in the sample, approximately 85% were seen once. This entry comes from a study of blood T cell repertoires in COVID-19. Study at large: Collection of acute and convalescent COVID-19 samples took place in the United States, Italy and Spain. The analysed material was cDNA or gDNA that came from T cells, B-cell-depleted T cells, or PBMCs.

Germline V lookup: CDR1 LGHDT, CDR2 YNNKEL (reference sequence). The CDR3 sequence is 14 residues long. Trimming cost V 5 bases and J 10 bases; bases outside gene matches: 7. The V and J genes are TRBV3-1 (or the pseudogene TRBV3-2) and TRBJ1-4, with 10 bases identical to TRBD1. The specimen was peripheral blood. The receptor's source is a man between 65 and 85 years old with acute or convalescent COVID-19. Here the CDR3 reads CASSSTGGDGKLFF. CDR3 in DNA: TGTGCCAGCAGCTCGACAGGGGGCGACGGAAAACTGTTTTTT.